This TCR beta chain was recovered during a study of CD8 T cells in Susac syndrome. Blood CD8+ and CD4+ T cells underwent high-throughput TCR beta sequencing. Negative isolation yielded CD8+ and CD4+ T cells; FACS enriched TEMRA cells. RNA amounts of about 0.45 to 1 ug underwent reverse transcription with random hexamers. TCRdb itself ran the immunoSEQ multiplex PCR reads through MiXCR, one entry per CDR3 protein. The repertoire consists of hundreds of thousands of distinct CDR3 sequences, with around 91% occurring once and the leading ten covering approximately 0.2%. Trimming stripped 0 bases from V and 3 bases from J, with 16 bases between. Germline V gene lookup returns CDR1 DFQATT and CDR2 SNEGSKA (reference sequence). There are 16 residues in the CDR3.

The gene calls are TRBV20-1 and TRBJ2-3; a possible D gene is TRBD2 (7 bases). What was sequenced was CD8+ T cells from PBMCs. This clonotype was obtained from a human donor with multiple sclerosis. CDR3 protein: CSARDEAGAETDTQYF. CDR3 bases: TGCAGTGCTAGAGATGAGGCGGGGGCGGAGACAGATACGCAGTATTTT.